A selection of T cell receptor beta chains follows, all from one sample in a study of blood T cells in healthy people across ages. Via MiXCR, TCRdb re-called the 5' RACE reads, giving one row per CDR3 protein. The sample consists of about 700,000 distinct CDR3 sequences, roughly 32% of them appearing once. The specimen sequenced was blood. Every receptor here comes from a woman of 80 years or more in good health. Each CDR3 is given with its conserved first and last residue. The D gene is left open where the match is weak. Size tells how often a clone was seen (once, few, many) or the class of an expanded clone, and some rows leave it out.

clone_size j_call v_call d_call cdr3_aa cdr3_nt
many TRBJ2-7 TRBV20-1 TRBD2 CSARRLAGLSYEQYF TGCAGTGCTAGACGACTAGCGGGGCTCTCCTACGAGCAGTACTTC
many TRBJ1-1 TRBV29-1 . CSVVKRLNTEAFF TGCAGCGTTGTGAAGCGTTTGAACACTGAAGCTTTCTTT
. TRBJ2-5 TRBV9 . CASSQTPHIQETQYF TGTGCCAGCAGCCAAACCCCACATATCCAAGAGACCCAGTACTTC
few TRBJ1-5 TRBV12-3/TRBV12-4 . CASSLRVGASDSNQPQHF TGTGCCAGCAGTTTAAGAGTCGGAGCGAGCGATAGCAATCAGCCCCAGCATTTT
. TRBJ2-7 TRBV7-2 . CASSLSGYLYEQYF TGTGCCAGCAGCTTGAGCGGGTATCTTTACGAGCAGTACTTC
many TRBJ2-7 TRBV15 TRBD1 CATSWNRGYEQYF TGTGCCACCAGCTGGAACAGGGGCTACGAGCAGTACTTC
. TRBJ1-3 TRBV12-3/TRBV12-4 TRBD1 CASSRTSTGGGNTIYF TGTGCCAGCAGTAGAACCTCGACAGGGGGAGGAAACACCATATATTTT
. TRBJ1-1 TRBV27 . CASSFSGWNTEAFF TGTGCCAGCAGTTTTTCGGGCTGGAACACTGAAGCTTTCTTT
. TRBJ2-7 TRBV3-1 TRBD2 CASGNGAGTSGRSSYEQYF TGTGCCAGCGGTAATGGGGCAGGGACTAGCGGGCGAAGCTCCTACGAGCAGTACTTC
many TRBJ2-3 TRBV20-1 TRBD1 CSALKTGGSTDTQYF TGCAGTGCGCTCAAGACAGGGGGAAGCACAGATACGCAGTATTTT
many TRBJ2-1 TRBV2 . CASSRVSYNEQFF TGTGCCAGCAGCAGGGTCTCCTACAATGAGCAGTTCTTC
many TRBJ2-5 TRBV30 . CAWSPPQGLRYF TGTGCCTGGAGTCCACCCCAGGGGTTACGGTACTTC
few TRBJ2-7 TRBV12-3/TRBV12-4 TRBD2 CASSGLAGGYNEQYF TGTGCCAGCAGCGGACTAGCGGGGGGGTACAATGAGCAGTACTTC
few TRBJ2-3 TRBV3-1 . CASSRDGRASSTDTQYF TGTGCCAGCAGTCGCGATGGGCGGGCGTCTAGCACAGATACGCAGTATTTT
. TRBJ1-1 TRBV29-1 . CSVDAGINTEAFF TGCAGCGTTGACGCGGGGATCAACACTGAAGCTTTCTTT
many TRBJ2-7 TRBV12-3/TRBV12-4 . CASSPRQPSYEQYF TGTGCCAGCAGTCCCAGACAGCCCTCCTACGAGCAGTACTTC
many TRBJ1-5 TRBV10-3 TRBD1 CAISSSDRGYQPQHF TGTGCCATCAGTAGCTCGGACAGGGGGTATCAGCCCCAGCATTTT
. TRBJ1-5 TRBV9 . CASSVDVGERQPQHF TGTGCCAGCAGCGTAGACGTAGGGGAACGACAGCCCCAGCATTTT
. TRBJ2-5 TRBV7-9 TRBD2 CASSQTSGSGVKTQYF TGTGCCAGCAGCCAAACTAGCGGGAGTGGCGTAAAGACCCAGTACTTC
many TRBJ2-7 TRBV5-6 TRBD1 CASSAISWDRGSYEQYF TGTGCCAGCAGCGCCATATCCTGGGACAGGGGCTCCTACGAGCAGTACTTC
many TRBJ2-7 TRBV15 . CATSSARGFGQYF TGTGCCACCAGCAGTGCAAGGGGGTTCGGGCAGTACTTC
many TRBJ2-4 TRBV7-2 TRBD1 CASSSGQAWNIQYF TGTGCCAGCAGCTCAGGACAGGCATGGAACATTCAGTACTTC
. TRBJ2-2 TRBV20-1 TRBD1 CSARPGTGDAGELFF TGCAGTGCTAGACCCGGGACAGGGGACGCCGGGGAGCTGTTTTTT
. TRBJ2-1 TRBV29-1 . CSVETGSNEQFF TGCAGCGTTGAAACAGGGAGCAATGAGCAGTTCTTC
. TRBJ1-2 TRBV6-1 . CANSEVFKSYGYTF TGTGCCAACAGTGAAGTGTTCAAGTCCTATGGCTACACCTTC
. TRBJ1-2 TRBV19 . CASSIPPLRNYGYTF TGTGCCAGTAGTATCCCCCCTTTAAGGAACTATGGCTACACCTTC
. TRBJ1-1 TRBV5-5 TRBD1 CASNILTGTTEAFF TGTGCCAGCAACATCCTGACAGGGACCACTGAAGCTTTCTTT
. TRBJ1-1 TRBV6-2/TRBV6-3 . CASSYPPNFYMNTEAFF TGTGCCAGCAGTTACCCCCCAAATTTTTATATGAACACTGAAGCTTTCTTT
. TRBJ2-5 TRBV5-1 . CASSLEAGAQETQYF TGCGCCAGCAGCTTGGAGGCGGGGGCTCAAGAGACCCAGTACTTC
many TRBJ2-3 TRBV4-1 . CASSLGVLGTDTQYF TGCGCCAGCAGCCTCGGTGTTCTAGGCACAGATACGCAGTATTTT
many TRBJ2-1 TRBV11-2 . CASSLEGMGGEQFF TGTGCCAGCAGCTTAGAGGGGATGGGGGGCGAGCAGTTCTTC
. TRBJ1-5 TRBV10-3 TRBD1 CVISASTGKRNQPQHF TGTGTCATCAGTGCCTCGACAGGGAAGCGGAATCAGCCCCAGCATTTT
many TRBJ2-7 TRBV20-1 . CSARVFGEQYF TGCAGTGCTAGGGTTTTCGGAGAGCAGTACTTC
. TRBJ1-1 TRBV6-5 . CANSYKGTEAFF TGTGCCAACAGTTACAAGGGGACTGAAGCTTTCTTT
many TRBJ2-7 TRBV6-1 . CASSEGRVLSYEQYF TGTGCCAGCAGTGAAGGTCGGGTACTTTCCTACGAGCAGTACTTC
few TRBJ1-4 TRBV27 TRBD1 CASSLTYRGTGEKLFF TGTGCCAGCAGTCTAACCTACAGGGGAACTGGCGAAAAACTGTTTTTT
once TRBJ1-3 TRBV20-1 . CSARDRVGQGNTIYF TGCAGTGCTAGAGATCGGGTGGGGCAAGGAAACACCATATATTTT
many TRBJ2-3 TRBV20-1 TRBD2 CSASDSGTSGFSTDTQYF TGCAGTGCTAGCGACTCCGGGACTAGCGGTTTTAGCACAGATACGCAGTATTTT
. TRBJ2-7 TRBV4-3 TRBD2 CASSQGTSGGYEQYF TGCGCCAGCAGCCAGGGGACTAGCGGGGGCTACGAGCAGTACTTC
. TRBJ2-7 TRBV6-5 TRBD2 CASMSRGLAHEQYF TGTGCCAGCATGTCCCGGGGACTAGCGCACGAGCAGTACTTC
many TRBJ1-2 TRBV9 TRBD1 CASSVEGTGLDGYTF TGTGCCAGCAGCGTAGAAGGGACAGGGTTGGATGGCTACACCTTC
. TRBJ1-5 TRBV15 TRBD1 CATSSRQGSNQPQHF TGTGCCACCAGCAGCCGACAGGGGTCCAATCAGCCCCAGCATTTT
many TRBJ2-2 TRBV12-3/TRBV12-4 . CASSPLGELFF TGTGCCAGCAGTCCCCTCGGGGAGCTGTTTTTT
few TRBJ2-3 TRBV6-2/TRBV6-3 TRBD2 CASRTSGGAVDTQYF TGTGCCAGTAGAACTAGCGGGGGGGCCGTAGATACGCAGTATTTT
few TRBJ1-1 TRBV29-1 . CSIQTRRGTEAFF TGCAGCATCCAGACGAGGAGGGGAACTGAAGCTTTCTTT
. TRBJ2-1 TRBV6-2/TRBV6-3 TRBD2 CANSQRRGGDVQFF TGTGCCAACAGTCAACGGCGGGGGGGCGATGTGCAGTTCTTC
. TRBJ1-2 TRBV7-9 . CASSLDWASNYGYTF TGTGCCAGCAGCTTAGATTGGGCGAGCAACTATGGCTACACCTTC
many TRBJ2-1 TRBV7-2 TRBD2 CASSLERGHPHNEQFF TGTGCCAGCAGCTTGGAGCGGGGCCACCCCCACAATGAGCAGTTCTTC
many TRBJ2-3 TRBV6-1 TRBD2 CASSPSTSGGGDTQYF TGTGCCAGCAGCCCCTCTACTAGCGGGGGTGGAGATACGCAGTATTTT
many TRBJ2-7 TRBV20-1 . CSARGGVNTYEQYF TGCAGTGCTAGAGGAGGGGTCAATACCTACGAGCAGTACTTC
. TRBJ1-4 TRBV5-1 . CASSFNRATNEKLFF TGCGCCAGCAGCTTCAACCGGGCAACTAATGAAAAACTGTTTTTT
many TRBJ2-5 TRBV5-1 . CASSLGGGQETQYF TGCGCCAGCAGCTTGGGGGGCGGCCAAGAGACCCAGTACTTC
. TRBJ1-2 TRBV19 . CASSTSTEHTF TGTGCCAGTAGTACCTCCACAGAACACACCTTC
few TRBJ2-3 TRBV5-6 . CASSRLGSESTDTQYF TGTGCCAGCAGCCGATTGGGTAGTGAGAGCACAGATACGCAGTATTTT
. TRBJ2-1 TRBV19 . CASSSQGDASYNEQFF TGTGCCAGTTCTTCCCAAGGGGACGCCTCCTACAATGAGCAGTTCTTC
. TRBJ1-4 TRBV6-5 TRBD1 CASTTGGWANEKRFF TGTGCCAGCACCACAGGGGGCTGGGCTAATGAAAAACGGTTTTTT
. TRBJ1-5 TRBV20-1 TRBD1 CSAAGQDSNQPQHF TGCAGTGCTGCAGGACAGGATAGCAATCAGCCCCAGCATTTT
. TRBJ2-3 TRBV5-1 TRBD2 CASSPERGGRDTQYF TGCGCCAGCAGCCCTGAGCGGGGGGGCCGGGATACGCAGTATTTT